This record covers a single TCR beta chain. Its cognate antigen is unknown. V dropped 10 bases and J dropped 7 bases, with 25 bases sitting between them. Germline CDR1 and CDR2: ENHRY and SYGVKD. The CDR3 covers 15 residues. Next came a second PCR, run for about 7 to 12 cycles, which used a sample-barcoded 5' primer along with a J-beta primer mix. TCRdb processed the 5' RACE reads anew with MiXCR; each CDR3 protein has one entry. The sample shows about a million distinct CDR3 sequences, roughly 51% of them seen only once. This specimen comes from a study of blood T cells in healthy people across ages. The overall study: Template switching picked up about one barcoded beta molecule for each two T cells.

Study results and caveats: The study could not conclusively compare naive and antigen-experienced cells, given its unsorted PBMCs. Researchers deemed the diversity estimates from one million T cells underestimates. Age showed a roughly linear inverse relationship with TCR beta diversity per million T cells.

The sequencing sample was made of blood. The receptor comes from a woman in her sixties in good health. The V and J genes are TRBV10-3 and TRBJ1-1; a weak D match, TRBD1 (5 bases). The DNA of the CDR3 is TGTGCCACTAGGGGAAGCTTGGGACGGAGAGTTGAAGCTTTCTTT. Amino acid sequence: CATRGSLGRRVEAFF.